The subject of this entry is one T cell receptor (beta chain). A sample-barcoded 5' primer and a J-beta primer mix were used in a second PCR of about 7 to 11 cycles. MiXCR was run by TCRdb on the 5' RACE reads, yielding one entry per CDR3 protein. Among 1.5 million to 2 million distinct CDR3 sequences, about 30% were seen once, and the ten largest hold roughly 8%. This CDR3 is built from 14 residues. Trimming left V 6 bases short and J 1 base short, with 12 bases between. The germline CDR1 and CDR2 sequences are SGHRS and YFSETQ. This sample is drawn from a study of blood T cells in healthy people across ages. Healthy Caucasian individuals from Russia aged 6 to 90 served as donors.

Specimen: blood. The chain has TRBV5-1 and TRBJ2-3, with D tentatively TRBD1 or TRBD2 (5 bases each). The TCR was taken from a woman aged 30 to 39 in good health. CDR3 residues: CASKDGAGTDTQYF. CDR3 sequence (DNA): TGCGCCAGCAAGGACGGGGCAGGCACAGATACGCAGTATTTT.